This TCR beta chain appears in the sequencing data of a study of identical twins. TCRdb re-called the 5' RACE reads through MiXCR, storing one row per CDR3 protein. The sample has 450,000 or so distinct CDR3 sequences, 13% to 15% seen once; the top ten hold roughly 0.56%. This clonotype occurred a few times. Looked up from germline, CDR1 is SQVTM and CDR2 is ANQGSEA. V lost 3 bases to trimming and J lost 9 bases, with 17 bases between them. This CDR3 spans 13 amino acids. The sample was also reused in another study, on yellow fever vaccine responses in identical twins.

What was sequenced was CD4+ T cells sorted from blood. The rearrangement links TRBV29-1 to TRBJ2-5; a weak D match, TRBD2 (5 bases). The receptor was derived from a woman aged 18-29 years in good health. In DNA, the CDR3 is TGCAGCGTTGATCTGGACTTGGGCCGGGCCCAGTACTTC. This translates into CSVDLDLGRAQYF.